Following are 13 T cell receptor beta chains from one sample sequenced in a study of blood T cell repertoires in COVID-19 (dated by TCRdb to 2018 to 2020). Library preparation used the immunoSEQ multiplex PCR assay. The clones in this table, taken by TCRdb from immuneACCESS, are in-frame only. Not every clone is retained; where verified, under half of the shortfall comes from an unresolved V gene, and the cause of the rest is unknown. This sample holds under 85,000 clones; 83% were observed only once. The ten largest make up under 7.5% of the sample. Sequences were obtained from peripheral blood. These TCRs come from a man aged 30 to 45 with COVID-19, enrolled during active disease.

The chain recombines TRBV7-8 with TRBJ1-2; TRBD1 matches at 12 bases. V shed 4 bases and J 6 bases; nucleotides not matched to a gene: 6. Germline lookup yields CDR1 SGHVS and CDR2 FQNEAQ. This CDR3 comprises 15 residues. CDR3 protein: CASSSGTGGGNGYTF. For the CDR3, the DNA is TGTGCCAGCAGCTCGGGGACAGGGGGCGGGAATGGCTACACCTTC.

The CDR3 loop is CATKTGGLNKNIQYF. The CDR3 nucleotides read TGTGCCACCAAAACAGGGGGCCTCAACAAAAACATTCAGTACTTC. J is TRBJ2-4 and V is TRBV28; 9 positions match TRBD1. Unmatched junction bases numbered 10, after V lost 10 bases and J lost 3 bases. The CDR3 has 15 amino acids. Germline CDR1 MDHEN, CDR2 SYDVKM. The full variable domain, rest sourced from reference TRBV28 and TRBJ2-4, is DVKVTQSSRYLVKRTGEKVFLECVQDMDHENMFWYRQDPGLGLRLIYFSYDVKMKEKGDIPEGYSVSREKKERFSLILESASTNQTSMYLCATKTGGLNKNIQYFGAGTRLSVL.

This clone was observed a handful of times. The gene calls are TRBV6-5 and TRBJ1-6; 8 nucleotides align to TRBD1. With 2 bases clipped from V and 6 bases from J, the junction kept 6 bases outside the gene matches. The CDR3 runs to 16 residues. Germline loops: CDR1 MNHEY, CDR2 SVGAGI. The chain's CDR3 is CASSYAAGGVNSPLHF. The CDR3 DNA reads TGTGCCAGCAGTTACGCTGCAGGGGGCGTTAATTCACCCCTCCACTTT.

V usage is TRBV4-3 and J usage is TRBJ1-2; D is undetermined. V was trimmed by 0 bases and J by 8 bases, leaving 13 bases between them. The germline gives CDR1 LGHNA, CDR2 YSLEER. This CDR3 region has 14 residues. The CDR3 bases are TGCGCCAGCAGCCAAGAAGGCGGGGTGCTCGGCTACACCTTC. Its protein is CASSQEGGVLGYTF.

The chain couples TRBV24-1 to TRBJ1-1, with D possibly being TRBD1 (5 bases). The CDR3 runs 15 residues. The germline V and J ends were trimmed by 4 bases and 1 base, with 12 bases remaining between them. Germline V gives CDR1 KGHDR, CDR2 SFDVKD. Here the CDR3 reads CATSEAGLGNTEAFF. In DNA form, the CDR3 reads TGTGCCACCAGTGAGGCAGGGTTGGGGAACACTGAAGCTTTCTTT.

The chain employs TRBV4-3 and TRBJ1-1; D is perhaps TRBD1 (5 bases). Deletions cut 6 bases from V and 7 bases from J, with 12 bases between. Per the germline V gene, CDR1 is LGHNA and CDR2 is YSLEER. This CDR3 region has 12 residues. CDR3 nucleotides: TGCGCCAGCAGGTCCAGGGTTGGTGAAGCTTTCTTT. It yields the protein CASRSRVGEAFF.

The chain carries TRBV28 and TRBJ1-2; unclear D gene. The length of the CDR3 is 13 residues. V was clipped by 3 bases and J by 2 bases, with 7 bases between them. CDR1 and CDR2 (germline): MDHEN, SYDVKM. CDR3 residues: CASSFSTNYGYTF. DNA for the CDR3: TGTGCCAGCAGTTTTAGCACAAACTATGGCTACACCTTC.

The sample holds one count of this clone. The chain couples TRBV28 to TRBJ1-6, with 7 positions matching TRBD1. CDR3 size: 15 residues. Germline V CDR1 and CDR2: MDHEN, SYDVKM. The V and J ends lost 3 bases and 7 bases, in that order; junction bases with no gene match: 6. CDR3 bases: TGTGCCAGCAGTTTCAGGGACAGCTTAAATTCACCCCTCCACTTT. This codes for CASSFRDSLNSPLHF. Together with reference TRBV28 and TRBJ1-6, the CDR3 gives the full variable domain: DVKVTQSSRYLVKRTGEKVFLECVQDMDHENMFWYRQDPGLGLRLIYFSYDVKMKEKGDIPEGYSVSREKKERFSLILESASTNQTSMYLCASSFRDSLNSPLHFGNGTRLTVT.

The gene calls are TRBV11-2 and TRBJ2-1, with 10 bases that match TRBD2. The CDR3 loop spans 17 amino acids. Trimming took 5 bases from V and 0 from J; bases not matched to a gene: 7. Germline V gives CDR1 SGHAT, CDR2 FQNNGV. The CDR3: CASSPGTSVSSYNEQFF. CDR3 DNA: TGTGCCAGCAGCCCTGGGACTAGCGTTAGCTCCTACAATGAGCAGTTCTTC. Variable domain in full (rest from reference TRBV11-2 and TRBJ2-1): EAGVAQSPRYKIIEKRQSVAFWCNPISGHATLYWYQQILGQGPKLLIQFQNNGVVDDSQLPKDRFSAERLKGVDSTLKIQPAKLEDSAVYLCASSPGTSVSSYNEQFFGPGTRLTVL.

This clone was recorded a few times. The chain joins TRBV6-5 to TRBJ1-5; D ambiguous. Germline-derived CDR1 and CDR2 are MNHEY and SVGAGI. V dropped 7 bases and J dropped 0 bases, with 10 bases sitting between them. This CDR3 is 14 amino acids long. The CDR3 DNA sequence: TGTGCCAGCAATGGGCCGAATAGCAATCAGCCCCAGCATTTT. This codes for CASNGPNSNQPQHF.

The CDR3 DNA is TGTGCCAGCAGCTTATTAGCGGGAGGTGTCAACGAGCAGTACTTC. Protein: CASSLLAGGVNEQYF. The J gene is TRBJ2-7, the V gene TRBV7-3, with TRBD2 identical over 10 bases. Unmatched junction bases numbered 6, after V lost 2 bases and J lost 5 bases. The CDR3 runs 15 residues. From germline, CDR1 is SGHTA and CDR2 FQGTGA. The full variable domain, completed using reference TRBV7-3 and TRBJ2-7, is GAGVSQTPSNKVTEKGKYVELRCDPISGHTALYWYRQSLGQGPEFLIYFQGTGAADDSGLPNDRFFAVRPEGSVSTLKIQRTERGDSAVYLCASSLLAGGVNEQYFGPGTRLTVT.

This chain joins TRBV27 and TRBJ1-2; D is possibly TRBD1 (5 bases). The CDR3 loop spans 13 amino acids. CDR1 and CDR2 (germline): MNHEY, SMNVEV (reference sequence). V lost 5 bases and J lost 3, with 10 bases in between. The CDR3 sequence is CASSPTAHYGYTF. CDR3 DNA: TGTGCCAGCAGTCCGACAGCGCACTATGGCTACACCTTC.

This clone was seen once. The CDR3 is CASSGAVNTEAFF. The CDR3, as DNA: TGTGCCAGCTCAGGGGCTGTGAACACTGAAGCTTTCTTT. V gene TRBV18 combines with J gene TRBJ1-1; possibly TRBD1 for D (5 bases). This CDR3 comprises 13 residues. Germline assignment: CDR1 KGHSH and CDR2 LQKENI. Deletions cut 5 bases from V and 0 bases from J, with 7 bases between.